What follows are 17 T cell receptor beta chains derived from one specimen sequenced in a study of T cell repertoires in aging, cancer and after chemotherapy. Peripheral blood genomic DNA, not sorted cells or RNA, was the template. Rearranged V-D-J TRB sequences were amplified with a mixed TRB-A/B primer pool. TCRdb re-called the multiplex PCR reads with MiXCR, one entry per CDR3 protein. The sample carries 4,000 to 4,500 distinct CDR3 sequences, about 40% recorded once. The sample consisted of blood. These receptors all stem from a human donor with a solid tumor.

This rearrangement joins TRBV20-1 to TRBJ2-1, with unresolved D. Deletions cut 3 bases from V and 5 bases from J, with 8 bases between. The CDR3 contains 12 residues. Germline loops: CDR1 DFQATT, CDR2 SNEGSKA (reference sequence). In DNA form, the CDR3 reads TGCAGTGCTAGTCTCGTAGACAATGAGCAGTTCTTC. This translates into CSASLVDNEQFF.

The genes are TRBV13 and TRBJ1-2; D is uncertain. Trimming left V 11 bases short and J 4 bases short, with 14 bases between. The V gene's germline CDR1 is PRHDT and CDR2 FYEKMQ (reference sequence). The CDR3 is made up of 12 amino acids. CDR3 region: CAHPVSTYGYTF. CDR3 in DNA: TGTGCCCACCCCGTTTCTACCTATGGCTACACCTTC.

This clonotype was recorded a few times. The CDR3 here is CASSENGYRGNYGYTF. DNA of the CDR3: TGTGCCAGCAGTGAAAACGGATACAGGGGAAACTATGGCTACACCTTC. V is TRBV6-1 and J is TRBJ1-2; 7 nucleotides line up with TRBD1. Per the germline V gene, CDR1 is MNHNS and CDR2 is SASEGT. The CDR3 totals 16 residues. The V segment lost 2 bases and the J segment 2 bases; nucleotides outside the gene matches: 8.

The chain combines TRBV19 with TRBJ2-1; TRBD2 agrees at 8 bases. The germline gives CDR1 LNHDA, CDR2 SQIVND (reference sequence). This CDR3 is 18 amino acids long. The junction had 14 bases not matched to a gene; V was cut back by 1 base and J by 6 bases. DNA for the CDR3: TGTGCCAGTAGTATAGTCGCGTTTAGCGGGACGTCTGGCAATGAGCAGTTCTTC. Residues: CASSIVAFSGTSGNEQFF.

The rearrangement links TRBV4-3 to TRBJ2-2, with D tentatively TRBD1 (5 bases). CDR1 and CDR2 from the germline V gene are LGHNA and YSLEER. CDR3 length equals 14 residues. Trimming took off 2 bases at V and 3 bases at J, with 7 bases between the two ends. This CDR3 reads CASSQSGYTGELFF. The CDR3 DNA sequence: TGCGCCAGCAGCCAATCAGGGTACACCGGGGAGCTGTTTTTT.

This rearrangement joins TRBV19 to TRBJ2-1, with 8 nucleotides matching TRBD2. Germline CDR1 LNHDA, CDR2 SQIVND (reference sequence). V lost 3 bases, J lost 10 bases, and 11 bases stayed unmatched. The CDR3 loop spans 15 amino acids. CDR3 protein: CASSISGGAAREQFF. The CDR3 DNA follows: TGTGCCAGTAGTATCAGCGGGGGCGCCGCCCGGGAGCAGTTCTTC.

This clonotype was detected a few times. The V call is TRBV7-3, the J call TRBJ1-1, with D perhaps TRBD1 (5 bases). Per the germline V gene, CDR1 is SGHTA and CDR2 is FQGTGA. CDR3 length: 13 residues. Trimming stripped 2 bases from V and 5 bases from J, with 9 bases between. This CDR3 reads CASSLSRGTEAFF. Here the CDR3 DNA reads TGTGCCAGCAGCTTATCGCGGGGGACTGAAGCTTTCTTT.

The CDR3 reads CASSFLRGRGTEAFF. The CDR3 DNA reads as TGTGCCAGCAGCTTTCTCCGGGGGCGAGGCACTGAAGCTTTCTTT. The chain uses TRBV5-6 and TRBJ1-1, with D maybe TRBD1 (6 bases). The CDR3 loop spans 15 amino acids. V lost 2 bases and J lost 4, with 15 bases in between. Germline CDR1 SGHDT, CDR2 YYEEEE.

This clonotype was detected a few times. V is TRBV28 and J is TRBJ2-3; possible D gene TRBD2, 6 bases. Germline assignment: CDR1 MDHEN and CDR2 SYDVKM. CDR3 length equals 18 residues. With 6 bases removed from V and 5 bases from J, the gap between germline ends came to 27 bases. The CDR3 loop reads CASRYVAGTLLKEDTQYF. CDR3 coding DNA: TGTGCCAGCAGATATGTGGCGGGAACACTATTGAAAGAAGATACGCAGTATTTT.

This rearrangement joins TRBV7-2 to TRBJ2-5; 7 bases fit TRBD1. Germline values: CDR1 SGHTA, CDR2 FQGNSA. The CDR3 extends over 14 amino acids. V shed 5 bases and J 1 base; nucleotides not matched to a gene: 4. The CDR3 protein is CASSPYRGQETQYF. The CDR3 DNA reads TGTGCCAGCAGCCCTTACAGGGGCCAAGAGACCCAGTACTTC.

The V call is TRBV5-4, the J call TRBJ1-1, with D possibly matching TRBD1 (6 bases). The CDR3 runs 12 residues. V lost 0 bases, J lost 14 bases, and 14 bases lay in between. CDR1 is SGHNT, CDR2 YYREEE, per germline (reference sequence). For the CDR3, the DNA is TGTGCCAGCAGCTTGGCCGAGGGGGGCCTGTTCTTT. It translates to CASSLAEGGLFF.

The table lists this clonotype with a few counts. The chain has TRBV7-4 and TRBJ1-4; D perhaps matches TRBD1 (6 bases). The CDR3 consists of 15 residues. CDR1 and CDR2 (germline): SGHVT, SQSDAQ. V lost 6 bases to trimming and J lost 6 bases, with 17 bases between them. In DNA, the CDR3 is TGTGCCAGCAGGAATGAACAGGGCCTCTATGAAAAACTGTTTTTT. It specifies CASRNEQGLYEKLFF.

This chain uses TRBV24-1 with TRBJ1-4; 8 bases are shared with TRBD1. J lost 16 bases, V lost 8 bases, and 11 bases had no gene match. From germline, CDR1 is KGHDR and CDR2 SFDVKD. This CDR3 region has 12 residues. As DNA, the CDR3 is TGTGCCACCATCAGTCCCGGACAGGGTGAGTTTTTT. Its protein product is CATISPGQGEFF.

This clonotype occurred a few times. The chain links TRBV7-3 to TRBJ2-1, with D uncertain. The CDR3 spans 14 residues. With 3 bases removed from V and 10 bases from J, the gap between germline ends came to 16 bases. Per germline, CDR1 SGHTA and CDR2 FQGTGA. The CDR3 DNA reads TGTGCCAGCAGCTTCCCCGGACCGATCACGGAGCAGTTCTTC. Its protein is CASSFPGPITEQFF.

There are a few counts of this clonotype. The rearrangement joins TRBV30 to TRBJ1-1; D call uncertain. The germline V and J ends were trimmed by 7 bases and 6 bases, with 9 bases remaining between them. This CDR3 is built from 10 residues. CDR1 is GTSNPN, CDR2 SVGIG, per germline (reference sequence). CDR3 protein: CASSYPEAFF. For the CDR3, the DNA is TGTGCCTCCTCGTATCCTGAAGCTTTCTTT.

This clonotype showed up just a few times. The chain combines TRBV6-1 with TRBJ2-1; 8 bases match TRBD2. Germline values: CDR1 MNHNS, CDR2 SASEGT. This CDR3 is 14 amino acids long. V dropped 5 bases and J dropped 9; count of bases not matched to a gene: 9. CDR3 coding DNA: TGTGCCAGCAGTCCGGCGGGGGGCCTCGGTGAGCAGTTCTTC. Translation: CASSPAGGLGEQFF.

This clonotype was found a few times. The CDR3: CASSLGLAGNEQFF. The CDR3 DNA follows: TGTGCCAGCAGCTTGGGACTAGCGGGGAACGAGCAGTTCTTC. J is TRBJ2-1 and V is TRBV7-6; 13 bases align to TRBD2. V lost 3 bases to trimming and J lost 10 bases; unmatched junction nucleotides: 3. The CDR3 extends over 14 amino acids. The germline CDR1 and CDR2 sequences are SGHVS and FNYEAQ.